Listed below are T cell receptor beta chains from one sample, sequenced in a study of T cell responses to AZD1222 COVID-19 vaccine. TCRdb keeps only in-frame clones here, not all; method: immunoSEQ multiplex PCR. The repertoire consists of tens of thousands of clones, with 65% to 90% occurring once and the leading ten covering around 19%. Sequences were derived from peripheral blood, sampled on day 0 of AZD1222 vaccination. These receptors originate from an adult in good health. The CDR3 runs from the conserved cysteine through the conserved F or W. Fields, in order: J gene, D gene, clone size, V gene, CDR3 DNA, CDR3 protein. A D gene is named only where the DNA matches it firmly. The size entry is marked missing in some rows and otherwise reads once, few, many or a size class.

J: TRBJ2-3; D: -; size: -; V: TRBV27; DNA: TGTGCCACCGGTCCCGGGGACCGCACAGATACGCAGTATTTT; CDR3: CATGPGDRTDTQYF
J: TRBJ1-5; D: -; size: -; V: TRBV19; DNA: TGTGCCAGTAGTTACGGGGGGCGAGGGAATCAGCCCCAGCATTTT; CDR3: CASSYGGRGNQPQHF
J: TRBJ2-7; D: -; size: few; V: TRBV29-1; DNA: TGCAGCGTAACGCCGGGACTGGACGAGCAGTACTTC; CDR3: CSVTPGLDEQYF
J: TRBJ1-2; D: -; size: few; V: TRBV6-5; DNA: TGTGCCAGCAGTTACTCCCCCCGGGCTGGCTACACCTTC; CDR3: CASSYSPRAGYTF
J: TRBJ2-3; D: TRBD1; size: -; V: TRBV18; DNA: TGTGCCAGCTCAATTAAGGGACAGCCTAGCACAGATACGCAGTATTTT; CDR3: CASSIKGQPSTDTQYF
J: TRBJ2-5; D: -; size: -; V: TRBV24-1; DNA: TGTGCCACCAGCGACGGTAGGCGGGTCCAAGAGACCCAGTACTTC; CDR3: CATSDGRRVQETQYF
J: TRBJ1-2; D: -; size: few; V: TRBV30; DNA: TGTGCCTGGACCAGGGAAACTCGGGGCTACACCTTC; CDR3: CAWTRETRGYTF
J: TRBJ1-4; D: -; size: -; V: TRBV15; DNA: TGTGCCACCAGCAGGGAGAAACACGCTAATGAAAAACTGTTTTTT; CDR3: CATSREKHANEKLFF
J: TRBJ2-1; D: TRBD2; size: -; V: TRBV19; DNA: TGTGCCAGTAGTATCCTTAGCGGGGGCACCTACAATGAGCAGTTCTTC; CDR3: CASSILSGGTYNEQFF
J: TRBJ2-1; D: TRBD2; size: -; V: TRBV5-4; DNA: TGTGCCAGCAGCCGGGTGACGGGGGGCAATGAGCAGTTCTTC; CDR3: CASSRVTGGNEQFF
J: TRBJ1-1; D: -; size: -; V: TRBV15; DNA: TGTGCCACCAGCAGAGAGGGGGGCCCGGCTTTCTTT; CDR3: CATSREGGPAFF
J: TRBJ1-2; D: TRBD1; size: -; V: TRBV18; DNA: TGTGCCAGCTCACCGTTAGGGGACAGTAGTTATGGCTACACCTTC; CDR3: CASSPLGDSSYGYTF